Given below is one T cell receptor (beta chain) in context. Its antigen is currently unknown. Germline CDR1 SEHNR, CDR2 FQNEAQ (reference sequence). There are 12 residues in the CDR3. Deletions cut 3 bases from V and 3 bases from J, with 6 bases between. The sample belongs to a study of T cell responses to AZD1222 COVID-19 vaccine. TCRdb's table, derived via immunoSEQ multiplex PCR, lists solely in-frame clones and lacks some. The repertoire has 250,000 to 300,000 clones, almost 95% of them found once; the top ten carry 0.55%. Study conclusions and caveats: Donors, mostly white British, included more females; clonal diversity was possibly underestimated.

The input for sequencing was peripheral blood, taken 28 days after the second AZD1222 dose. The sequence came from an adult who received the AZD1222 COVID-19 vaccine. The chain is built from TRBV7-9 and TRBJ2-7; the D is unclear. The CDR3 loop is CASSFGNYEQYF. The CDR3 DNA reads TGTGCCAGCAGCTTTGGAAACTACGAGCAGTACTTC.